The clone carrying this TCR beta chain was detected only once. The antigen is not known. Other DNA sequences from this sample encode an identical CDR3 as well. Selected positively for CCR7 and CD45RO-negative, naive CD8 cells excluded terminally differentiated effector memory CD45RA+ cells. This entry belongs to a study of shared clonotypes between healthy human individuals. Study information: The study used three CD4 naive, three CD4 memory, two CD8 naive and one CD8 memory plate per donor. Points from the study as a whole: Compared with clonotypes that all four donors shared, non-shared clonotypes had lower generation probabilities.

This was a deep-level run. Sorted-subset replicate PCR reactions were performed with approximately 190 ng DNA, corresponding to roughly 29,000 T cell genomes. The data were produced by immunoSEQ multiplex PCR, yet TCRdb's version contains in-frame clones alone and is incomplete. The sample holds about 820,000 clones, about 91% seen once. From germline, CDR1 is MNHEY and CDR2 SMNVEV (reference sequence). With 4 bases removed from V and 4 bases from J, the gap between germline ends came to 4 bases. The CDR3 extends over 12 amino acids. The chain recombines TRBV27 with TRBJ2-2; no firm D call. The material sequenced was naive CD8+ T cells sorted from blood. The sequence derives from a man between 25 and 39 years old in good health. The CDR3 is CASSYSTGELFF. DNA for the CDR3: TGTGCCAGCAGTTACAGCACCGGGGAGCTGTTTTTT.